The subject of this entry is one T cell receptor beta chain. This clone's antigen is unknown. No clone much larger than this one lies a single base away; base qualities are absent. The library was produced with the immunoSEQ multiplex PCR assay. For the multiplex PCR, a mixture combining 60 forward primers for TCR Vbeta segments and 13 reverse primers for TCR Jbeta segments was used. The CDR3 region of rearranged TCR beta genes was amplified from genomic DNA with a multiplex PCR assay. On the Illumina HiSeq System, the amplified TCR beta libraries were sequenced as 87-base-pair reads. The paper's processing steps were these. A later analysis counted tens of millions of unique TCR beta chains across the 500 to 850 repertoires, and about 10 million of these chains were shared by at least two donors. A nearest-neighbor algorithm error-corrected the raw reads and collapsed the reads into unique sequences, merging closely related sequences to remove PCR and sequencing errors. V, D and J gene segments were assigned by aligning CDR3 sequences to IMGT reference sequences. For a sequence to be retained, at least a six-nucleotide match to both a V gene segment and a J gene segment was required. Rearrangements were called productive when the CDR3 lacked stop codons and stayed in frame with V and J; all others were non-productive. CDR3 was defined by IMGT convention, running from the second conserved V-encoded cysteine to the conserved J-encoded phenylalanine. The earlier analysis of about 640 of the donors excluded any sequence lacking an unambiguous match to a single V gene segment. An earlier analysis of a few hundred of the donors classified V segments as functional when productive rearrangements were above 56.7% and as segregating when the standard deviation between donors was above 5%. A statistical classification framework was built to diagnose cytomegalovirus status from the catalog of TCR beta chain sequences. In a later analysis, TCR nucleotide sequences were compared against IMGT/GENE-DB human TR gene sequences so that V and J genes could be assigned. The TCRdist pipeline was used in a later analysis to assign CDR3 sequences and most-parsimonious VDJ recombination scenarios. In a later analysis, each TCR beta chain was defined by its CDR3 amino acid sequence together with its V-gene family, and reads without a unique V-gene family were excluded. To address suspected cross-contamination and a sequencing artifact, a later analysis removed roughly 640 highly shared, low-generation-probability nucleotide sequences. In a later analysis, a clonal expansion index for each public chain was calculated from normalized within-repertoire ranks of inferred template counts. In a later analysis, generation probabilities were computed with a VDJ recombination model fitted to out-of-frame rearrangements, and the resulting probabilities were checked against IGoR. In a later analysis, hypergeometric tests were used to score TCR-TCR, TCR-HLA and TCR-CMV co-occurrence, with a repertoire-size bias correction applied to TCR pairs. In a later analysis, false discovery rates were estimated by permuting HLA or CMV assignments 20 times. In a later analysis, co-occurring TCRs were grouped using DBSCAN, with TCRdist sequence similarity added in when clustering inside HLA-allele-positive subsets. Co-occurrence clustering excluded repertoires with fewer than 30,000 or more than 120,000 public chains, plus five with anomalous nucleotide sharing. This is the immuneACCESS table as TCRdb keeps it, with only in-frame sequences that have V and J called. A part of the clones is gone; compared with another copy, unresolved V genes explain less than half, and the rest is unexplained. The V and J calls and clone size come from that table; D and trimming were worked out from the DNA. The sample includes approximately 98,000 clones, with under 80% observed a single time. The top ten hold around 1.8% of the sample.

The sample originates from a study of cytomegalovirus exposure and HLA in healthy donors (TCRdb year 2017). For context, the study as a whole: An earlier analysis of under 600 of the donors reported about 250 Gb of sequence data and 117 million unique TCR beta sequences from about 180 million T cells. On average, roughly 250,000 unique TCR beta nucleotide sequences were sequenced per donor among roughly 430 genotyped donors of the cohort, with roughly a sixth of those sequences being non-productive. Rather than using new phenotypic data, the later analysis identified candidate immune exposures from TCR beta sequences and from how often those sequences occurred across donors. Genome-wide SNP genotypes for about 65% of the roughly 670 donors were used in a later genetic analysis, which treated that subset as a discovery cohort. Using immunosequencing, the study profiled T cell repertoires from 500 to 800 subjects and related those repertoires to cytomegalovirus serostatus. Of the roughly 400 genotyped donors, less than 90% were placed in the genetic ancestry cluster associated with self-reported Caucasian donors. Several DR-DQ haplotypes were handled as single units for association and clustering, since linkage in the cohort was strong. Donor age, sex, ethnicity and CMV serostatus were compiled alongside the repertoire data. Class I and class II HLA loci were covered by the typing at four-digit resolution. An earlier analysis of around 640 of the donors used high-throughput TCR beta sequencing to judge whether each TCR beta V gene segment behaved as functional or pseudogenic. A later analysis re-analyzed previously published TCR beta repertoires from 666 donors and added high-resolution HLA genotyping to study TCR occurrence patterns. The study aimed to test whether signatures of past pathogen exposure could be identified by cataloging public T cell receptors. Every discovery cohort repertoire had been produced on one sequencing platform. The number of typed donors differed by locus: roughly 620-630 for A, B, C, DRB1 and DQB1; about 520 for DQA1; approximately 600 for DPA1; and some 430 for DPB1. A separate validation cohort of some 130 different subjects was used in addition to the roughly 700-subject first cohort. Roughly 300 gigabases of sequencing data and 91 million or so unique TCR sequences made up an early release that covered approximately 700 HLA-typed donors. The study combined high-throughput TCR immunosequencing, statistical association of individual TCRs with disease status, and machine learning to predict cytomegalovirus infection status.

The cohort comprised 666 healthy bone marrow donors. At the time of sampling, all cohort members were nominally healthy, though unrecorded immune exposures were likely present. The donor tested CMV seronegative, placing the donor among the 350 or so seronegative members of the cohort. Every donor gave a peripheral blood sample, and the peripheral blood mononuclear cells from that sample were used for TCR beta sequencing. The Qiagen DNeasy Blood Extraction Kit was used to extract genomic DNA from the blood cell samples. What the research found in general, with its limitations: A later analysis found that most CMV-associated TCR beta chains appeared HLA-restricted, with HLA associations seemingly driven largely by CMV exposure. Immune exposure information for the cohort was limited to CMV serostatus. In this cohort, only TCR beta chains were sequenced, and detectable features were limited by the absence of alpha or paired-chain data. According to a later analysis, parvovirus B19, influenza, CMV and Epstein-Barr virus appeared linked to several top co-occurrence clusters. Correlated functional status among segregating V segments might reflect linkage disequilibrium, but an unknown experimental factor could not be ruled out. A later genetic analysis associated a missense DCLRE1C variant with V-gene and J-gene trimming of TCR beta chains, and an independent cohort replicated the association. A cluster of highly shared sequence variants was judged likely to represent a technical artifact of the sequencing pipeline. The classifier was reported to diagnose cytomegalovirus status with high specificity and sensitivity in both the original and validation cohorts. An earlier analysis of approximately 590 of the donors showed that most TCR beta V segments appeared in productive rearrangements either about 87% or about 30% of the time, which broadly matched IMGT annotations. According to a later genetic analysis, donors in an Asian-associated ancestry cluster had fewer N-insertions in productive TCRs than the approximately 700-donor mean. When HLA alleles, especially DR and DQ, strongly co-occurred, attributing TCR associations to individual alleles was difficult. Some IMGT-functional V segments, including TRBV6-2 and TRBV6-3, could not be distinguished by the 87-base-pair reads and were therefore excluded. HLA typing was unavailable for some donors at each locus, so association tests used only the typed subset. Most TCR sequences were observed very rarely across donors, whereas some public TCRs were present in many individuals. The presence/absence analyses assumed that sequencing depth was roughly uniform across donors, and that assumption may not be true. A later analysis associated around 16,000 TCR beta sequences with specific HLA alleles at a false discovery rate of 0.05. A later analysis found that TCR association rates varied across HLA loci, with DRB1 alleles showing the most associated TCRs and HLA-C alleles the fewest. About 17 rarely observed V segments, including chromosome 9 orphons, were excluded from the earlier analysis of about 500 of the donors because counts were too low. A total of 164 TCR beta chains were listed by the study as associated with cytomegalovirus. The authors suggested that the approach could potentially be extended to other disease states and immunological phenotypes. A few of the identified cytomegalovirus-associated TCR beta chains were confirmed in vitro to be specific for cytomegalovirus antigens. A further reported finding was that TCR beta sequences accurately predicted the HLA-A and HLA-B alleles for most subjects in the first cohort. A later analysis found that HLA-associated TCR beta chains were more clonally expanded and had lower generation probabilities than equally common non-associated chains.

As encoded in the germline V gene, CDR1 is MDHEN while CDR2 is SYDVKM. The CDR3 covers 13 residues, taking in both the cysteine and the phenylalanine. Of all the DNA, just the CDR3 is kept, 39 bases in frame from base 1. V and J are truncated by 10 bases and 8 bases respectively, leaving an intervening sequence of 20 bases. The chain is made from TRBV28 and TRBJ1-2, with the D gene uncertain. Sequences were obtained from PBMCs. This TCR was recovered from a male donor in good health and CMV-seronegative. The nucleotide sequence is TGTGCCACCAATCCATTTCCCCTTGGCGGCTACACCTTC. Its amino acids are CATNPFPLGGYTF.